This TCR beta chain came from a study of human T cells and chemical hapten exposure. Looking at the study overall: The sensitizer, 2% DPC, was used on 2 cm by 2 cm of upper inner arm skin.

The CDR3 is made up of 16 amino acids. Trimming took 4 bases from V and 2 from J, leaving 16 bases between them. The germline V gene encodes CDR1 MNHNY and CDR2 SVGAGI (reference sequence). TCRdb redid the calling of the RACE reads with MiXCR, one entry per CDR3 protein. The sample has 350,000 to 400,000 distinct CDR3 sequences; about 6% are singletons. General study findings and limits: Sensitization with DPC brought no change to TCRs above 1 in 1000 in frequency. Patch test score was positively correlated with the counts of TCRs that had expanded at PT1.

Time point of the sample: patch test 2, 6 weeks after DPC sensitization. Treatment described: therapeutic diphenylcyclopropenone sensitization with weekly scalp DPC. The table lists this clonotype with many counts. As yet, its antigen is unknown. The chain has TRBV6-6 and TRBJ2-3; D not certain. The sequence was obtained from a woman between 18 and 29 years old with alopecia areata. Some clones in this sample may be carry-over from other donors' samples. The material was whole blood, obtained in connection with sensitization to the hapten diphenylcyclopropenone (DPC). The CDR3 DNA is TGTGCCAGCAGTTCGCCAAGCGAGGTTTTCACAGATACGCAGTATTTT. Translating gives CASSSPSEVFTDTQYF.